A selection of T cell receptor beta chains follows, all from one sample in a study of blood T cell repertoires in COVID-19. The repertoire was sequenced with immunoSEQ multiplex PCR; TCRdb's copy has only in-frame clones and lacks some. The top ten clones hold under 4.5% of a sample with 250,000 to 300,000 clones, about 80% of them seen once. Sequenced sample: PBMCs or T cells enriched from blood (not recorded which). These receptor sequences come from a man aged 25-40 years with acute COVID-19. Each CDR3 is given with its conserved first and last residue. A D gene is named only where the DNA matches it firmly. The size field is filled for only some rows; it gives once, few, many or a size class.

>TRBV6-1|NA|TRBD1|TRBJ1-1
TGTGCCAGCAGTGAAGATAGGGGGCTAACGAACACTGAAGCTTTCTTT
CASSEDRGLTNTEAFF
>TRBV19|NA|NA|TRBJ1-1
TGTGCCGCAAGAACAGGACAGAATGAAGCTTTCTTT
CAARTGQNEAFF
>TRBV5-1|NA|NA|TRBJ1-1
TGTGCCAGCAGCCTCGAGGACTCCCCGCGCACTGAAGCTTTCTTT
CASSLEDSPRTEAFF
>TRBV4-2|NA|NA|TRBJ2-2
TGTGCCAGCAGCCAAGACGGCGGGGAGGTCGGGGAGCTGTTTTTT
CASSQDGGEVGELFF
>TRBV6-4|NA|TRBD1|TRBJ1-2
TGTGCCAGCAGGATGGGGACAGGGGGAAACGGCTACACCTTC
CASRMGTGGNGYTF
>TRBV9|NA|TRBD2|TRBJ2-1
TGTGCCAGCAGCCTAAATAGCGGGAGGCCCGGCAATGAGCAGTTCTTC
CASSLNSGRPGNEQFF
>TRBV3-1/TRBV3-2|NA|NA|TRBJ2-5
TGTGCCAGCAGCCATACCACGGGAAGCCAAGAGACCCAGTACTTC
CASSHTTGSQETQYF
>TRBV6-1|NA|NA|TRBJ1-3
TGTGCCAGCAGTGAATCGGCCGGGGGATTCTCTGGAAACACCATATATTTT
CASSESAGGFSGNTIYF
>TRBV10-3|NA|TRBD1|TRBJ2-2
TGTGCCACAGAGGACAGGGGGGTCGGGGAGCTGTTTTTT
CATEDRGVGELFF
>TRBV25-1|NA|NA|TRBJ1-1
TGTGCCAGCAGTGAATATTCAGGTCCAGCAACCACTGAAGCTTTCTTT
CASSEYSGPATTEAFF
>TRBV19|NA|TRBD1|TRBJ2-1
TGTGCCAGTAGTATATTAAACAGGGGAACGTACTCCTACAATGAGCAGTTCTTC
CASSILNRGTYSYNEQFF
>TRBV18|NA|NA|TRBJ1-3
TGTGCCAGCTCAACGGGGTCCCCGGGCCTCTCTGGAAACACCATATATTTT
CASSTGSPGLSGNTIYF
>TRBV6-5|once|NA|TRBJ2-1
TGTGCCAGCAGTTACGGGTTAGGAGGGAAGAATGAGCAGTTCTTC
CASSYGLGGKNEQFF
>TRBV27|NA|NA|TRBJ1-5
TGTGCCAGCAGTCGCGTGGCGGGCAATCAGCCCCAGCATTTT
CASSRVAGNQPQHF
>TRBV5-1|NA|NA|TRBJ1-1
TGCGCCAGCAGCAGGACGGCAGGGGCTGGGAACACTGAAGCTTTCTTT
CASSRTAGAGNTEAFF
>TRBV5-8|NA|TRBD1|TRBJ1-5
TGTGCCAGCAGCTTGGGACAGGGATTTAGCAATCAGCCCCAGCATTTT
CASSLGQGFSNQPQHF
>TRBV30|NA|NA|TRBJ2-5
TGTGCCTGGAGTGTTGGGGGGGCAAAGGAAACCCAGTACTTC
CAWSVGGAKETQYF
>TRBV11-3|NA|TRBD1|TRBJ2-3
TGTGCCAGCAGCTCCCAGACAGGGGGGGCCAGAACGCAGTATTTT
CASSSQTGGARTQYF
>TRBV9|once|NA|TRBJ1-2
TGTGCCAGCAGCTCGCGGGCGGGTAATTATGGCTACACCTTC
CASSSRAGNYGYTF
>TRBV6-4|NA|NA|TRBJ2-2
TGTGCCAGCAGTCCGGGACTCCTCACCGGGGAGCTGTTTTTT
CASSPGLLTGELFF
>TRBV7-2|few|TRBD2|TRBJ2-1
TGTGCCAGCATCAGCGGGACTAGCAGGTACAATGAGCAGTTCTTC
CASISGTSRYNEQFF
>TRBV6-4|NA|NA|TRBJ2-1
TGTGCCAGCAGTGCGGGGAAACGGGTCGATGAGCAGTTCTTC
CASSAGKRVDEQFF
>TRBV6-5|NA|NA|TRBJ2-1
TGTGCCAGCAGTTATGACAGAATCTCCTACAATGAGCAGTTCTTC
CASSYDRISYNEQFF
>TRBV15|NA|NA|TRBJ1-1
TGTGCCACCAGCAGAGTTTGGACAATGAACACTGAAGCTTTCTTT
CATSRVWTMNTEAFF
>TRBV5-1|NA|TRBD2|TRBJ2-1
TGTGCCAGCAGCCTTCGTAGCGGGAGGATCTCCTACAATGAGCAGTTCTTC
CASSLRSGRISYNEQFF
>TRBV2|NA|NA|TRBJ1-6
TGTGCCAGCAGTGATAGTTTGTTTCGCGATTCACCCCTCCACTTT
CASSDSLFRDSPLHF
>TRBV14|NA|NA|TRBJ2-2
TGTGCCAGCAGCCCTAATCGCGGGGAGCTGTTTTTT
CASSPNRGELFF
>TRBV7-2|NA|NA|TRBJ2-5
TGTGCCAGCAGCCAAAGAAGAGAGGAGACCCAGTACTTC
CASSQRREETQYF
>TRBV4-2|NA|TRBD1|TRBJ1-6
TGTGCCAGCAGCCAAGATATTGAGGGGGCTGGGAATTCACCCCTCCACTTT
CASSQDIEGAGNSPLHF
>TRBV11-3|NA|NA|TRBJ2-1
TGTGCCAGTCAAGGGACTCGATCCTACAATGAGCAGTTCTTC
CASQGTRSYNEQFF
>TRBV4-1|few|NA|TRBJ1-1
TGCGCCAGCAGCCAAGAAGAGGGTAGGTGGACTGAAGCTTTCTTT
CASSQEEGRWTEAFF
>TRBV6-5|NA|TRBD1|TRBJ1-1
TGTGCCAGCGATCGGGACAGGAACACTGAAGCTTTCTTT
CASDRDRNTEAFF
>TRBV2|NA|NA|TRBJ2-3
TGTGCCAGCAGCCCCCTCGGGGCAGATACGCAGTATTTT
CASSPLGADTQYF
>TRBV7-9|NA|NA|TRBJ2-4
TGTGCCAGCAGCCGTTGGGGCCAGGGGATTAGCATTCAGTACTTC
CASSRWGQGISIQYF
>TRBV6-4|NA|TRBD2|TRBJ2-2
TGTGCCAGCAGTGACCGCGGACTAGCAGTGGGGGAGCTGTTTTTT
CASSDRGLAVGELFF
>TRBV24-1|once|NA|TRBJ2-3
TGTGCCACCAGTGATTTCTCCCCGGCGCAGTATTTT
CATSDFSPAQYF
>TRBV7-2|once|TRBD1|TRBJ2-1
TGTGCCAGCAGCCAGGGACAGGGAGGGAATGAGCAGTTCTTC
CASSQGQGGNEQFF
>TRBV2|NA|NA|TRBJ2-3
TGTGCCAGCAGTGAACTTGTCTATACGCAGTATTTT
CASSELVYTQYF
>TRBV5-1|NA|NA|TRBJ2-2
TGTGCCAGCAGCGACGGGACTTCGAACACCGGGGAGCTGTTTTTT
CASSDGTSNTGELFF
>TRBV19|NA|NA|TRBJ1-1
TGTGCCAGTAGTTCGTACAGGGTTAGGGCTGAAGCTTTCTTT
CASSSYRVRAEAFF
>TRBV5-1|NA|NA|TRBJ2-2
TGCGCCAGCGCAGTCGAAGGGAGATCAAGAGGCGGGGAGCTGTTTTTT
CASAVEGRSRGGELFF
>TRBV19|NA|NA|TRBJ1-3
TGTGCCAGTACCGCCGACCCGGGTTACGGAAACACCATATATTTT
CASTADPGYGNTIYF
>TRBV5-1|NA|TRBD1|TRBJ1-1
TGCGCCAGCAGCCCGACTCCAGGGACAGTAAATGAAGCTTTCTTT
CASSPTPGTVNEAFF
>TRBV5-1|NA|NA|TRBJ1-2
TGCGCCAGCAGCCCTAGGGGTCAAAATGGCTACACCTTC
CASSPRGQNGYTF
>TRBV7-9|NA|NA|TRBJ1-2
TGTGCCAGTTACGGACAGCTCACGCGTGGCTACACCTTC
CASYGQLTRGYTF
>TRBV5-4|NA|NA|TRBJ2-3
TGTGCCAGCAGCGGCGGATACACAGATACGCAGTATTTT
CASSGGYTDTQYF
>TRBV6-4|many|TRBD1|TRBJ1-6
TGTGCCAGCAGTGACGAACAGGGGGCTTCACCCCTCCACTTT
CASSDEQGASPLHF
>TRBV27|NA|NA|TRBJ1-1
TGTGCCAGCAGTTGGGGAACGGGGACTGAAGCTTTCTTT
CASSWGTGTEAFF
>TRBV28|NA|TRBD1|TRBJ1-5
TGTGCCAGCAGCCAGGGGCGGGACAGGGAAGCTACTAGCAATCAGCCCCAGCATTTT
CASSQGRDREATSNQPQHF
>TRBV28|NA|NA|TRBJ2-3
TGTGCCGGGCGGACAAGCCGTCCCGGGGGTACGCAGTATTTT
CAGRTSRPGGTQYF
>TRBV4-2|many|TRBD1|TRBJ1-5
TGTGCCAGCAGCCCCCAACCGGGACAGGGTGTTGGGGGGGGGCCCCAGCATTTT
CASSPQPGQGVGGGPQHF
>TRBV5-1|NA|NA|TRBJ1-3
TGCGCCAGCAGCCCGGAGGCCGCTGGAAACACCATATATTTT
CASSPEAAGNTIYF
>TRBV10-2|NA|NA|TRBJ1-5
TGCGCCAGCAGTGAGTCATCTCAGGGAAGGAGGCCCCAGCATTTT
CASSESSQGRRPQHF